This passage covers 12 T cell receptor beta chains from one sample sequenced in a study of long-term antiretroviral therapy in people with HIV. Runs used v3.0 of the immunoSEQ assay and were done at survey level. TCRdb's copy holds only in-frame clones and misses some; the assay was immunoSEQ multiplex PCR. The sample carries tens of thousands of clones, around 82% recorded once. This specimen was unsorted PBMCs, taken 1.5 years after starting antiretroviral therapy. These receptors were taken from a man aged 30 to 45 with HIV.

The genes are TRBV19 and TRBJ1-3, with 8 bases aligning to TRBD1. Unmatched junction bases numbered 6, after V lost 11 bases and J lost 0 bases. CDR1 and CDR2 (germline): LNHDA, SQIVND (reference sequence). This CDR3 region has 14 residues. This CDR3 reads CASRQGSSGNTIYF. The DNA of the CDR3 is TGTGCCTCACGACAGGGGAGCTCTGGAAACACCATATATTTT. The variable domain in full, completed from reference TRBV19 and TRBJ1-3, reads DGGITQSPKYLFRKEGQNVTLSCEQNLNHDAMYWYRQDPGQGLRLIYYSQIVNDFQKGDIAEGYSVSREKKESFPLTVTSAQKNPTAFYLCASRQGSSGNTIYFGEGSWLTVV.

The CDR3 coding sequence is TGTGCCAGCAGCTTAGGTAGCGGGATTTACGAGCAGTACTTC. Translated, it gives CASSLGSGIYEQYF. The chain uses TRBV11-3 and TRBJ2-7; TRBD2 aligns across 8 bases. The CDR3 sequence is 14 residues long. CDR1 is SGHNT, CDR2 YENEEA, per germline. Unmatched junction bases numbered 3, after V lost 1 base and J lost 4 bases.

With regard to this clone: The sample contains more than one DNA sequence encoding this CDR3. This chain uses TRBV5-6 with TRBJ2-5; TRBD2 aligns across 10 bases. Germline CDR1 and CDR2: SGHDT and YYEEEE. The CDR3 has 15 residues. Unmatched junction bases numbered 2, after V lost 0 bases and J lost 3 bases. CDR3 coding DNA: TGTGCCAGCAGCTTGGATCTAGCGGGGGAAGAGACCCAGTACTTC. It translates to CASSLDLAGEETQYF.

The chain uses TRBV11-2 and TRBJ2-5; D is undetermined. Trimming shortened V by 5 bases and J by 1 base, and 11 bases separated the two germline ends. The germline CDR1 and CDR2 sequences are SGHAT and FQNNGV. CDR3 length: 14 residues. The CDR3 DNA follows: TGTGCCAGCAGCCCAACTTCCATCCAAGAGACCCAGTACTTC. Protein sequence: CASSPTSIQETQYF.

The rearrangement joins TRBV11-2 to TRBJ2-7; D is uncertain. The V end lost 2 bases, the J end lost 8 bases, and 22 bases lay between the germline ends. This CDR3 has 16 residues. The germline CDR1 and CDR2 sequences are SGHAT and FQNNGV. CDR3 in DNA: TGTGCCAGCAGCTTAACGGTGAGCCCAGCTCCTAATCAGCAGTACTTC. This codes for CASSLTVSPAPNQQYF.

This clone was recorded once. The rearrangement joins TRBV30 to TRBJ1-2; the D is unclear. CDR1 GTSNPN and CDR2 SVGIG come from the germline V gene (reference sequence). The germline V and J ends were trimmed by 5 bases and 4 bases, with 11 bases remaining between them. The CDR3 covers 12 residues. CDR3 coding DNA: TGTGCCTGGGGATCCTCAAGCTATGGCTACACCTTC. Protein: CAWGSSSYGYTF. Filled out from reference TRBV30 and TRBJ1-2, the complete variable domain reads SQTIHQWPATLVQPVGSPLSLECTVEGTSNPNLYWYRQAAGRGLQLLFYSVGIGQISSEVPQNLSASRPQDRQFILSSKKLLLSDSGFYLCAWGSSSYGYTFGSGTRLTVV.

The V call is TRBV6-5, the J call TRBJ2-5, with D uncertain. Deletions cut 5 bases from V and 5 bases from J, with 9 bases between. This CDR3 is 12 amino acids long. CDR1 and CDR2 (germline): MNHEY, SVGAGI. The CDR3, as DNA: TGTGCCAGCAGTCCCCCCTCGGAGACCCAGTACTTC. It yields the protein CASSPPSETQYF.

This clone was counted a few times. The chain links TRBV10-1 to TRBJ2-7; 8 nucleotides align to TRBD2. The CDR3 extends over 13 amino acids. The V segment lost 6 bases and the J segment 2 bases; nucleotides outside the gene matches: 3. The germline CDR1 and CDR2 sequences are WNHNN and SYGVQD (reference sequence). CDR3 DNA: TGCGCCAGCAGAAATAGCGGGACCTACGAGCAGTACTTC. It translates to CASRNSGTYEQYF.

The genes are TRBV7-2 and TRBJ2-5; D is unresolved. The V and J ends lost 6 bases and 1 base respectively, with 6 bases between them. The CDR3 is 12 amino acids. Germline CDR1 reads SGHTA; CDR2 reads FQGNSA. CDR3 nucleotides: TGTGCCAGCAGTGTAACCCAAGAGACCCAGTACTTC. Translation: CASSVTQETQYF.

The rearrangement joins TRBV30 to TRBJ1-5; D is unclear. The V gene's germline CDR1 is GTSNPN and CDR2 SVGIG (reference sequence). Trimming removed 2 bases from V and 1 base from J, with 12 bases in between. This CDR3 spans 15 amino acids. CDR3 sequence reads: CAWSRALSSNQPQHF. The CDR3 DNA reads as TGTGCCTGGAGTAGAGCCTTGAGCAGCAATCAGCCCCAGCATTTT.

J is TRBJ2-1 and V is TRBV6-5; D possibly corresponds to TRBD2 (6 bases). The CDR3 is 12 residues long. Trimming took off 2 bases at V and 9 bases at J, with 8 bases between the two ends. Germline V lookup: CDR1 MNHEY, CDR2 SVGAGI. CDR3: CASSYGGSEQFF. CDR3 bases: TGTGCCAGCAGTTACGGAGGGTCTGAGCAGTTCTTC.

The chain has TRBV7-6 and TRBJ1-1, with a tentative D call TRBD1 (5 bases). The V and J ends lost 2 bases and 3 bases respectively, with 13 bases between them. Germline CDR1 SGHVS, CDR2 FNYEAQ. This CDR3 has 15 residues. The CDR3 DNA is TGTGCCAGCAGCTTACAGGGTGGTGCGGACACTGAAGCTTTCTTT. Protein sequence: CASSLQGGADTEAFF. Together with reference TRBV7-6 and TRBJ1-1, the CDR3 gives the full variable domain: GAGVSQSPRYKVTKRGQDVALRCDPISGHVSLYWYRQALGQGPEFLTYFNYEAQQDKSGLPNDRFSAERPEGSISTLTIQRTEQRDSAMYRCASSLQGGADTEAFFGQGTRLTVV.